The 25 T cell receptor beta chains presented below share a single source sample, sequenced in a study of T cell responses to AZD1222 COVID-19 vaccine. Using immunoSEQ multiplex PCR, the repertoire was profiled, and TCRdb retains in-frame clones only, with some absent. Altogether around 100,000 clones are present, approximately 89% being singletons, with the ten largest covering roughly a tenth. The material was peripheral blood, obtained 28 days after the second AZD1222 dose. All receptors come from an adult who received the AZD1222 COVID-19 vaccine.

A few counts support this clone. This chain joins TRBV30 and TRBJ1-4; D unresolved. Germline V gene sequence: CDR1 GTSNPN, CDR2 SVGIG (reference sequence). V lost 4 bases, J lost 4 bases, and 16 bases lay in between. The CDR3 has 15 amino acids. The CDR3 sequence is CAWNGRRGVNEKLFF. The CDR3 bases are TGTGCCTGGAACGGTCGCCGGGGAGTTAATGAAAAACTGTTTTTT.

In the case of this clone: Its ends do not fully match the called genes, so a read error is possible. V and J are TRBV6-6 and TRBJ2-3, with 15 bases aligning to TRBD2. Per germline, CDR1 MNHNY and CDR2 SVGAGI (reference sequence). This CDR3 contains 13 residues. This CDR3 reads CASRPLEGTSGGF. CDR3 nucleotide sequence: TGTGCCAGCAGGCCCCTTGAGGGGACTAGCGGGGGGTTT.

CDR3 sequence reads: CASSPMAGGTEQYF. CDR3 DNA sequence: TGCGCCAGCAGCCCCATGGCGGGGGGGACCGAGCAGTACTTC. The V gene is TRBV5-1, the J gene TRBJ2-7, with 9 bases fitting TRBD2. CDR1 SGHRS and CDR2 YFSETQ come from the germline V gene. V shed 4 bases, J shed 6 bases, and the junction held 8 bases outside the gene matches. The CDR3 consists of 14 residues.

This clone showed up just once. CDR3 in DNA: TGTGCCAGCAGCCCGTACGGGACATACTCTGGAAACACCATATATTTT. It yields the protein CASSPYGTYSGNTIYF. The chain is built from TRBV7-2 and TRBJ1-3; possible D gene TRBD1, 6 bases. The CDR3 covers 16 residues. The germline V gene has CDR1 SGHTA and CDR2 FQGNSA. V lost 5 bases, J lost 0 bases, and 14 bases lay in between.

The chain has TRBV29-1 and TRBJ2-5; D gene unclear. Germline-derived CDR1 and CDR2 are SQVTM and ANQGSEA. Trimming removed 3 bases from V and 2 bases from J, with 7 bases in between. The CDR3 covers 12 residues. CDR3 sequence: CSVDRFQETQYF. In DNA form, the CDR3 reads TGCAGCGTTGATCGCTTTCAAGAGACCCAGTACTTC.

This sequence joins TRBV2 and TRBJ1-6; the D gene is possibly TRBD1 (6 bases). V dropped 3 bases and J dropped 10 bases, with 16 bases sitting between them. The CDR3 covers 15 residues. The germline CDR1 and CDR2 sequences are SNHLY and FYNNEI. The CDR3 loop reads CASSEGQGRGSPLHF. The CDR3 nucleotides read TGTGCCAGCAGTGAGGGGCAGGGGAGGGGATCACCCCTCCACTTT.

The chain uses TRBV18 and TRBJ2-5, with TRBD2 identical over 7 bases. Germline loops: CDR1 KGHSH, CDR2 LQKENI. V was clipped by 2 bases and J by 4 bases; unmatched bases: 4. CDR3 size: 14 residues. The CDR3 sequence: CASSPERGGETQYF. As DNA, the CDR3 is TGTGCCAGCTCACCAGAGCGGGGAGGAGAGACCCAGTACTTC. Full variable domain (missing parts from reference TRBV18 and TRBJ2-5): NAGVMQNPRHLVRRRGQEARLRCSPMKGHSHVYWYRQLPEEGLKFMVYLQKENIIDESGMPKERFSAEFPKEGPSILRIQQVVRGDSAAYFCASSPERGGETQYFGPGTRLLVL.

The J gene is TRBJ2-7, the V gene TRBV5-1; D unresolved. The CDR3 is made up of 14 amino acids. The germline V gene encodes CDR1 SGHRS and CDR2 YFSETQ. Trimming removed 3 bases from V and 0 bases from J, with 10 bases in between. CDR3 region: CASSSPDGSYEQYF. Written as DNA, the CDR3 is TGCGCCAGCAGCTCCCCGGACGGCTCCTACGAGCAGTACTTC. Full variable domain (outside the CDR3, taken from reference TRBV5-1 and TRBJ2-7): KAGVTQTPRYLIKTRGQQVTLSCSPISGHRSVSWYQQTPGQGLQFLFEYFSETQRNKGNFPGRFSGRQFSNSRSEMNVSTLELGDSALYLCASSSPDGSYEQYFGPGTRLTVT.

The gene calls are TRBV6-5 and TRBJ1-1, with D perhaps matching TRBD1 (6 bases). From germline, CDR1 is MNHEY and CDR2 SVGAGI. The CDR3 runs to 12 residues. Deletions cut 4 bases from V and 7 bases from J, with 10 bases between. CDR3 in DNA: TGTGCCAGCAGTTCCCAGGGGTATGAAGCTTTCTTT. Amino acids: CASSSQGYEAFF.

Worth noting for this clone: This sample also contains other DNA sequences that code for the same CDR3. CDR3 DNA sequence: TGTGCCTGGGGACAGGGGGGCACTGAAGCTTTCTTT. Encoded protein: CAWGQGGTEAFF. V is TRBV30 and J is TRBJ1-1, with 10 bases identical to TRBD1. The CDR3 runs 12 residues. Unmatched junction bases numbered 1, after V lost 5 bases and J lost 4 bases. Germline loops: CDR1 GTSNPN, CDR2 SVGIG (reference sequence).

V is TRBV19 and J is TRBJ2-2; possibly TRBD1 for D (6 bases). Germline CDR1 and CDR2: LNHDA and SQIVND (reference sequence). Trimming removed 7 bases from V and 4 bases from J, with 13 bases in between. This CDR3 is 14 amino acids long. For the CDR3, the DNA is TGTGCCAGTACCCTCAGGGGAGTCACCGGGGAGCTGTTTTTT. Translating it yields CASTLRGVTGELFF.

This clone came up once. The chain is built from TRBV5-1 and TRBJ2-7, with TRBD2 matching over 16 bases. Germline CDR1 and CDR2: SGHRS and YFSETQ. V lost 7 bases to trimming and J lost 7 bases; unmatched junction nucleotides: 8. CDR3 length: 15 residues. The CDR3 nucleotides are TGCGCCAGCTCGGGACTAGCGGGAGGGCCGGGGGAGCAGTACTTC. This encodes CASSGLAGGPGEQYF.

Written as DNA, the CDR3 is TGTGCCAGCAGGGCCTCCTTGGGACAGGGTGACGAGCAGTACTTC. Protein product: CASRASLGQGDEQYF. This chain uses TRBV7-8 with TRBJ2-7; 9 nucleotides align to TRBD1. The V segment lost 6 bases and the J segment 5 bases; nucleotides outside the gene matches: 11. Germline V gene sequence: CDR1 SGHVS, CDR2 FQNEAQ. This CDR3 spans 15 amino acids.

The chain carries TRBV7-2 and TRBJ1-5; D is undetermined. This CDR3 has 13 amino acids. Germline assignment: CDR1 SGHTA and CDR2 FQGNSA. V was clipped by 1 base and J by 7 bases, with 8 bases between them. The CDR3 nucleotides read TGTGCCAGCAGCTTAGGTCGCGGACAGCCCCAGCATTTT. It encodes CASSLGRGQPQHF. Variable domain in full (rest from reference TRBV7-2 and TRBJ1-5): GAGVSQSPSNKVTEKGKDVELRCDPISGHTALYWYRQSLGQGLEFLIYFQGNSAPDKSGLPSDRFSAERTGGSVSTLTIQRTQQEDSAVYLCASSLGRGQPQHFGDGTRLSIL.

The CDR3: CASSFSQHGYTF. The CDR3 bases are TGTGCCAGCAGTTTTAGTCAACATGGCTACACCTTC. The chain combines TRBV12-3 or TRBV12-4 with TRBJ1-2, with D unresolved. V was trimmed by 3 bases and J by 6 bases, leaving 8 bases between them. The CDR3 covers 12 residues.

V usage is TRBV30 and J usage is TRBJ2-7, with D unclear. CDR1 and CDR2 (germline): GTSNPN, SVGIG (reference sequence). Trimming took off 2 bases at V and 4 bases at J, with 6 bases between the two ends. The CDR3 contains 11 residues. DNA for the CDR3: TGTGCCTGGAGTACTGGTTACGAGCAGTACTTC. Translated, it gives CAWSTGYEQYF. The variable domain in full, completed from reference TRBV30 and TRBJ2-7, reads SQTIHQWPATLVQPVGSPLSLECTVEGTSNPNLYWYRQAAGRGLQLLFYSVGIGQISSEVPQNLSASRPQDRQFILSSKKLLLSDSGFYLCAWSTGYEQYFGPGTRLTVT.

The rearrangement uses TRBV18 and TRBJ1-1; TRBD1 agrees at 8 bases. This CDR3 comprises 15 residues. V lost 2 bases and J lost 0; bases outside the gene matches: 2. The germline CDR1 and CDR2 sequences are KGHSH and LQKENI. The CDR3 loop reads CASSPRDRLNTEAFF. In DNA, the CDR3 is TGTGCCAGCTCACCAAGGGACAGGTTGAACACTGAAGCTTTCTTT. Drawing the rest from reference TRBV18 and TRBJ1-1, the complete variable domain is NAGVMQNPRHLVRRRGQEARLRCSPMKGHSHVYWYRQLPEEGLKFMVYLQKENIIDESGMPKERFSAEFPKEGPSILRIQQVVRGDSAAYFCASSPRDRLNTEAFFGQGTRLTVV.

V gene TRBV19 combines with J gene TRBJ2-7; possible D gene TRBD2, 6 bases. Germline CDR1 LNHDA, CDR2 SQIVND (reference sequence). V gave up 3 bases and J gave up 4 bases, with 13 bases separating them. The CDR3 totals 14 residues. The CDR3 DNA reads TGTGCCAGTAGTATGGGGGGAAACCGGTACGAGCAGTACTTC. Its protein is CASSMGGNRYEQYF.

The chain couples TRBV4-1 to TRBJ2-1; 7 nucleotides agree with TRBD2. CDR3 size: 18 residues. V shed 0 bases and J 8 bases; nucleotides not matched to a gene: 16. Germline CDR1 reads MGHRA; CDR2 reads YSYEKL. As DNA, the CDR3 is TGCGCCAGCAGCCAAGATATAGTGTCTAGCGGTAGAGCCGATGAGCAGTTCTTC. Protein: CASSQDIVSSGRADEQFF.

CDR3 sequence (DNA): TGCAGCGTTGAATTGAGGGTATCCTCCTACGAGCAGTACTTC. Residues: CSVELRVSSYEQYF. V is TRBV29-1 and J is TRBJ2-7; D perhaps matches TRBD2 (5 bases). The CDR3 consists of 14 residues. Germline V lookup: CDR1 SQVTM, CDR2 ANQGSEA. V lost 2 bases to trimming and J lost 0 bases, with 11 bases between them.

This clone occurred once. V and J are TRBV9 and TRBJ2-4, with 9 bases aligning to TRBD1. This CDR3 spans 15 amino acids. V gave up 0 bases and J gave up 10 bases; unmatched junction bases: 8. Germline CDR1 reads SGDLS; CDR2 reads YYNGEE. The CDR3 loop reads CASSVARDREGIQYF. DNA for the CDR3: TGTGCCAGCAGCGTAGCGAGGGACAGGGAGGGGATTCAGTACTTC.

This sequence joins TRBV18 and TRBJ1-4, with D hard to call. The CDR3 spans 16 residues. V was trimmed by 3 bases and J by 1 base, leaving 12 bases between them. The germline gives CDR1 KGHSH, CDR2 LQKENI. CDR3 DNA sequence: TGTGCCAGCTCACCGGATGCTAGGCGAACTAATGAAAAACTGTTTTTT. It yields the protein CASSPDARRTNEKLFF.

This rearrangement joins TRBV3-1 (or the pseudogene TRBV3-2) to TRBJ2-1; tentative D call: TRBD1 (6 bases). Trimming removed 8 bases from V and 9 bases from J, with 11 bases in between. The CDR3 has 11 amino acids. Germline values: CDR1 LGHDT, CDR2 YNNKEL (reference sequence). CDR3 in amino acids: CASARGGEQFF. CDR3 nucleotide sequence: TGTGCCAGCGCCAGAGGGGGTGAGCAGTTCTTC.

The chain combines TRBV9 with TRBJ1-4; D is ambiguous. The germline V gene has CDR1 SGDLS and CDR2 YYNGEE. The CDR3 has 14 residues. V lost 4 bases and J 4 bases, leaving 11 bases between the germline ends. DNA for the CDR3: TGTGCCAGCAGCCCCCACAGATATAATGAAAAACTGTTTTTT. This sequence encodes CASSPHRYNEKLFF.

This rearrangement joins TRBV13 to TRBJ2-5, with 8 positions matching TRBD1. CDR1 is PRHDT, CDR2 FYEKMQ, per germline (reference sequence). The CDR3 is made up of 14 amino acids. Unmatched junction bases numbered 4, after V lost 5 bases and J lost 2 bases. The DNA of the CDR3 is TGTGCCAGCAGCACTAGACAGGGGCAAGAGACCCAGTACTTC. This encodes CASSTRQGQETQYF.